Here is one T cell receptor (beta chain) with its context. Its matching antigen is unknown. The PCR was carried out with 60 Vbeta primers and 13 Jbeta primers. Here immunoSEQ multiplex PCR was the method, and the copy in TCRdb shows in-frame clones only, minus some. There are some 130,000 clones in the sample, with approximately 1.6% held by the top ten. This entry is derived from a study of cytomegalovirus exposure and HLA in healthy donors. Background on the study: Earlier findings included roughly 120 million unique TCR beta sequences obtained from 150 million to 200 million T cells. Study-wide points: Later genetic work tied a missense DCLRE1C variant to beta-chain V and J trimming.

Germline CDR1 LGHNA, CDR2 YSLEER. The V segment lost 0 bases and the J segment 4 bases; nucleotides outside the gene matches: 6. The CDR3 contains 18 residues. The TCR originated in a man aged 18 to 35 in good health and CMV-seronegative. Material: PBMCs. The chain links TRBV4-3 to TRBJ2-2; 12 bases match TRBD2. CDR3 sequence (DNA): TGCGCCAGCAGCCAAGAGAGGACTAGCGGGACAACCACCGGGGAGCTGTTTTTT. This gives the protein CASSQERTSGTTTGELFF.